Included here is one T cell receptor (beta chain) sequence, with context. Its antigen is unidentified. The CDR3 extends over 15 amino acids. Trimming cost V 4 bases and J 6 bases, with 16 bases left between them. Germline V lookup: CDR1 MNHEY, CDR2 SVGAGI. Some clones are missing from TCRdb's copy, which holds only in-frame ones; the method was immunoSEQ multiplex PCR. The table records some 90,000 clones, roughly 90% of them present only once. This entry belongs to a study of T cell responses to AZD1222 COVID-19 vaccine. About the research overall: Some second doses came at about 4 weeks and others at about 12 weeks; these were pooled.

Study-level points and caveats: Mostly white British, mostly female donors; authors suggested clonal diversity may be underestimated. Regions 160-218 and 743-854 held dominance among vaccine-associated CD4 TCRs, which spanned spike.

The sequencing used peripheral blood, collected on day 0 of AZD1222 vaccination. This receptor was taken from an adult in good health. The chain recombines TRBV6-5 with TRBJ2-1; D is perhaps TRBD1 (7 bases). CDR3 coding DNA: TGTGCCAGCAGTTTAGGAGGGGGCATATTCAATGAGCAGTTCTTC. Protein product: CASSLGGGIFNEQFF.